The clone carrying this T cell receptor beta chain came up a few times. This sample stems from a study of blood T cell repertoires in COVID-19. Study-wide background: Samples of COVID-19 (acute and convalescent) were obtained from the United States, Italy and Spain. Sources were T cells, B-cell-depleted T cells, or PBMCs; the material itself was cDNA or gDNA.

Generated by immunoSEQ multiplex PCR, the TCRdb table keeps only in-frame clones and is missing some. The sample shows 95,000 to 110,000 clones, about 88% of them seen only once. The source material was peripheral blood. This clonotype was sampled from a human donor in a cohort sampled during active COVID-19.

This chain's CDR3 is CASSQGPSGRGSLYEQYF. The CDR3 DNA is TGTGCCAGCAGCCAAGGTCCTAGCGGGAGAGGGTCCCTCTACGAGCAGTACTTC. The chain uses TRBV4-2 and TRBJ2-7; 10 bases line up with TRBD2. The CDR3 spans 18 residues. The germline V gene has CDR1 LGHNA and CDR2 YNFKEQ. The V segment lost 1 base and the J segment 3 bases; nucleotides outside the gene matches: 12.